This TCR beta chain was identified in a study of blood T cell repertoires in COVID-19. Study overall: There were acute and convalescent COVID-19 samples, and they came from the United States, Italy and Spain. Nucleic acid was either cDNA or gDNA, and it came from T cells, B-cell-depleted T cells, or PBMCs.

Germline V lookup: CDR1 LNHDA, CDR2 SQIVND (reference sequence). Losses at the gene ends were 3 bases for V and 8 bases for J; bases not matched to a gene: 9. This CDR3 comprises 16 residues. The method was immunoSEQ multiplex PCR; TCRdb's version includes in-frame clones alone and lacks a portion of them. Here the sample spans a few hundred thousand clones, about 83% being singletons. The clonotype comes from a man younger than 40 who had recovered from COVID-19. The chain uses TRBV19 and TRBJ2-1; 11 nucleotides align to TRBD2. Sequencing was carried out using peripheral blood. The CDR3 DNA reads TGTGCCAGTAGTATGCACCGGGGACTAGCGGTCCATGAGCAGTTCTTC. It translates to CASSMHRGLAVHEQFF.